The clone carrying this T cell receptor beta chain was counted many times. Its antigen is currently unknown. This record belongs to a study of neurological immune-mediated disorders. Study-wide findings and caveats: Expansion of TCR clones was greatest in HTLV-1-associated myelopathy and smallest in multiple sclerosis, where it fell below that of healthy controls.

Healthy controls comprised blood bank volunteers in Maryland, USA. The cDNA was generated through 5'RACE incorporating 10-nucleotide random UMIs. MiXCR, run by TCRdb on the 5' RACE reads, gives a single entry per CDR3 protein. The sample lists about 50,000 distinct CDR3 sequences, around 16% occurring once. Germline values: CDR1 SGHTA, CDR2 FQGNSA. Trimming removed 1 base at V and 4 bases at J, with 13 bases between. This CDR3 region has 15 residues. The chain couples TRBV7-2 to TRBJ2-5; D remains ambiguous. Sequences were obtained from PBMCs. The source of this sequence is a man in his 60s in good health. In DNA, the CDR3 is TGTGCCAGCAGCTTAGTACCGGGCAGGAGAGAGACCCAGTACTTC. Translating it yields CASSLVPGRRETQYF.